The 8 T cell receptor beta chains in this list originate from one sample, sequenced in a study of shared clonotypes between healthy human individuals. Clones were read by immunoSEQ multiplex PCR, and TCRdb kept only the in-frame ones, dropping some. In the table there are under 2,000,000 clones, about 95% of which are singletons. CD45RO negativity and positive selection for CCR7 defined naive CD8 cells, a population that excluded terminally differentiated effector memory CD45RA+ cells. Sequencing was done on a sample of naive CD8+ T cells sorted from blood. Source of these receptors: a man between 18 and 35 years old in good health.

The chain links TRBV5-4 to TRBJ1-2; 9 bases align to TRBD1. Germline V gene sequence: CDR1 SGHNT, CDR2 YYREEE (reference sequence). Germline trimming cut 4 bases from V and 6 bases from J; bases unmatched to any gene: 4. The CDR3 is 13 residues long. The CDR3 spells CASSQTGGDGYTF. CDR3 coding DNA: TGTGCCAGCAGCCAAACAGGGGGCGATGGCTACACCTTC.

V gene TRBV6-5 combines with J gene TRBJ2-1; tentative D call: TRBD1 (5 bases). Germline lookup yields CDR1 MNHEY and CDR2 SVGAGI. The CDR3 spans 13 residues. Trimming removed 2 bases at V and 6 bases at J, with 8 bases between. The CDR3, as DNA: TGTGCCAGCAGTTACACAGACAGCAATGAGCAGTTCTTC. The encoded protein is CASSYTDSNEQFF.

The chain's CDR3 is CASSTGTGWTDTQYF. CDR3 DNA: TGTGCCAGCAGCACCGGGACAGGGTGGACAGATACGCAGTATTTT. The chain links TRBV11-2 to TRBJ2-3; 9 nucleotides match TRBD1. This CDR3 has 15 amino acids. CDR1 is SGHAT, CDR2 FQNNGV, per germline. Trimming took 5 bases from V and 3 from J; bases not matched to a gene: 6.

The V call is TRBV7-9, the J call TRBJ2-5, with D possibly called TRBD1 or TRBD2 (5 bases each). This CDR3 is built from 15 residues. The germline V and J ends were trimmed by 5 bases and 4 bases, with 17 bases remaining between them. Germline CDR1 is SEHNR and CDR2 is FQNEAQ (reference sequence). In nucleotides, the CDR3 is TGTGCCAGCAGCAATCCCGGGACGCCAGGAGAGACCCAGTACTTC. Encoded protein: CASSNPGTPGETQYF.

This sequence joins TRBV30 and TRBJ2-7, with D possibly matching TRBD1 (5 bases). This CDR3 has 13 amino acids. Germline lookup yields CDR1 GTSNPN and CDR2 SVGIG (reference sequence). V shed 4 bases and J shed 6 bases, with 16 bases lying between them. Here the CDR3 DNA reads TGTGCCTGGACCCCTGGGGCAGCCGCCGAGCAGTACTTC. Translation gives CAWTPGAAAEQYF.

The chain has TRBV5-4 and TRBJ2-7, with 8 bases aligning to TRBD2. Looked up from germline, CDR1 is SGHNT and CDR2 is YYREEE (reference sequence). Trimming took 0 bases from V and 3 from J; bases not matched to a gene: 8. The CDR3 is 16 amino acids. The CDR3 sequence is CASSLEASGGDYEQYF. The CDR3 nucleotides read TGTGCCAGCAGCTTGGAAGCCAGCGGGGGAGACTACGAGCAGTACTTC.

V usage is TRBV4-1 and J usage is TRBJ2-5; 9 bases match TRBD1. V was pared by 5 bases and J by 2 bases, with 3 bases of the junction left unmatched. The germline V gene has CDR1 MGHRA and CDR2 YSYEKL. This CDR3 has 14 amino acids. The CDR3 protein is CASSGTGYQETQYF. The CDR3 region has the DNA TGCGCCAGCAGCGGGACAGGGTATCAAGAGACCCAGTACTTC.

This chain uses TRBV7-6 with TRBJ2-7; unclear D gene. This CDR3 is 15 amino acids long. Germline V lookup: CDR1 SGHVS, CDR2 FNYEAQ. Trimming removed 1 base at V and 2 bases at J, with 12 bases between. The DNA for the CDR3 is TGTGCCAGCAGCTTAGAACCCCAGAAAGCCTACGAGCAGTACTTC. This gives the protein CASSLEPQKAYEQYF.